Listed here is a single T cell receptor beta chain. Antigen: not known. This sample is part of a study of blood T cells in healthy people across ages. Study-level findings and limits: Age showed a roughly linear inverse relationship with TCR beta diversity per million T cells.

A second about 6 to 12 cycle PCR used barcoded and J-beta primers. Unique molecular identifiers of 12 random nucleotides labeled each cDNA. Via MiXCR, TCRdb re-called the 5' RACE reads, giving one row per CDR3 protein. The sample shows around 1,500,000 distinct CDR3 sequences, about 28% of them seen only once. V lost 6 bases to trimming and J lost 11 bases, with 22 bases between them. Germline CDR1 and CDR2: SQVTM and ANQGSEA. The CDR3 has 13 amino acids. The chain employs TRBV29-1 and TRBJ2-5; TRBD1 might be the D (5 bases). Sample: blood. The TCR originated in a woman aged 25 to 39 in good health. Here the CDR3 reads CSVRTVPGNEQYF. The DNA of the CDR3 is TGCAGCGTCAGGACGGTCCCAGGGAATGAGCAGTACTTC. Looking up the rest from reference TRBV29-1 and TRBJ2-5 gives the full variable domain: SAVISQKPSRDICQRGTSLTIQCQVDSQVTMMFWYRQQPGQSLTLIATANQGSEATYESGFVIDKFPISRPNLTFSTLTVSNMSPEDSSIYLCSVRTVPGNEQYFGPGTRLLVL.